The entry below gives a single T cell receptor (beta chain) sequence along with its context. Original handling: Amplification from reference gene primers served as the basis for estimated nucleated cell counts. Data came from immunoSEQ multiplex PCR; TCRdb stores just in-frame clones and leaves some out. That table supplies the V and J calls and clone size; D and trimming were determined from the DNA. The table lists approximately 300,000 clones, about 90% of them singletons. This sample was taken from a study of blood T cell repertoires in COVID-19. Study summary: Samples came from the United States, Italy and Spain, spanning acute and convalescent COVID-19. T cells, B-cell-depleted T cells, or PBMCs provided the cDNA or gDNA that served as material.

One Seattle source followed patients from active infection through their disease course. Trimming pared 3 bases from V and 3 bases from J, leaving 18 bases between. The CDR3 covers 17 residues. The germline gives CDR1 KGHSH, CDR2 LQKENI. The V gene is TRBV18, the J gene TRBJ1-3; D not certain. This TCR derives from a woman in her 40s with COVID-19, enrolled during active disease. Sequencing was carried out using peripheral blood. For the CDR3, the DNA is TGTGCCAGCTCACCCCTCCCGAGGGCTAATGGTGGAAACACCATATATTTT. This encodes CASSPLPRANGGNTIYF.